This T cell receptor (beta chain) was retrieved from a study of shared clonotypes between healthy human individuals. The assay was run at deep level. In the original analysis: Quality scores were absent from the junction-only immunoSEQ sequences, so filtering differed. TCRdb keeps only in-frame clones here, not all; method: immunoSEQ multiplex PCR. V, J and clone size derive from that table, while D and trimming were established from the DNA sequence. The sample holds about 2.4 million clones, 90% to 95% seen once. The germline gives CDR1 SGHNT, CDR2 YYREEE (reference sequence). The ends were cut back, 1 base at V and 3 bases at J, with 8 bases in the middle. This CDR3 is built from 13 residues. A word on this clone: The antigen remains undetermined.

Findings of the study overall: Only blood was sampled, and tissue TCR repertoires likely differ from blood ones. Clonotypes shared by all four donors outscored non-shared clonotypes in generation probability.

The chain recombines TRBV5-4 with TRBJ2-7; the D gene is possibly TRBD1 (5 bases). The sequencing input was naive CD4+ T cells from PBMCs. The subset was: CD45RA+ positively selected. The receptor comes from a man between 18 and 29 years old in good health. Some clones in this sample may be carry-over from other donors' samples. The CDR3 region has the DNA TGTGCCAGCAGCTTGAACAGGAACTACGAGCAGTACTTC. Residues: CASSLNRNYEQYF.